Included here is one T cell receptor (beta chain) sequence, with context. Its matching antigen is unknown. This entry is derived from a study of cytomegalovirus exposure and HLA in healthy donors. With V trimmed by 3 bases and J by 6 bases, 10 bases remained unmatched. There are 16 residues in the CDR3. Germline assignment: CDR1 SGHRS and CDR2 YFSETQ. Study-wide results and caveats: Immune exposure information comprised only CMV serostatus.

Unrecorded immune exposures were likely, despite nominal health at sampling. The PCR employed 60 Vbeta primers together with 13 Jbeta primers. Profiling relied on immunoSEQ multiplex PCR, and the TCRdb table lists in-frame clones only, not all of them. The table counts more than 40,000 clones; under 1.4% lies in the top ten. This TCR was sampled from a middle-aged woman in good health and CMV-seronegative. Sequenced input: PBMCs. The chain uses TRBV5-1 and TRBJ2-3, with TRBD1 identical over 10 bases. The DNA for the CDR3 is TGCGCCAGCAGCTCAAGTGGTGGACAGGGGGTTGATACGCAGTATTTT. This translates into CASSSSGGQGVDTQYF.